The next 10 T cell receptor beta chains were all read from a single sample in a study of Graves' ophthalmopathy and Graves' hyperthyroidism. From RNA, the CDR3 regions of TCR beta chains were amplified and sequenced. RT-PCR was first run with HTBI primers, then multiplex PCR in a second round. TCRdb called the multiplex PCR reads again in MiXCR, with one record for every CDR3 protein. The repertoire holds a few hundred thousand distinct CDR3 sequences, around 20% seen once, with 2.5% to 3.5% in the top ten. What was sequenced was peripheral blood. The receptors here all came from a woman younger than 30 with stable Graves' hyperthyroidism.

This clonotype was found many times. Germline is not matched at one junction end, which may reflect a read error. The V gene is TRBV25-1, the J gene TRBJ2-4, with D unclear. The CDR3 is made up of 18 amino acids. Germline CDR1 is MGHDK and CDR2 is SYGVNS. CDR3 DNA sequence: TGTGCCAGCAGTGACTCTCCGACTTATTCCACGGCCAAAAACATTAAGTACTTC. Its protein product is CASSDSPTYSTAKNIKYF.

V is TRBV5-8 and J is TRBJ2-7; D is possibly TRBD1 (6 bases). Trimming stripped 7 bases from V and 3 bases from J, with 14 bases between. This CDR3 has 13 amino acids. From germline, CDR1 is SGHTS and CDR2 YDEGEE. The CDR3: CASCKDRFYEQYF. The CDR3 coding sequence is TGTGCCAGCTGCAAGGACAGATTCTACGAGCAGTACTTC.

In its sample, this clonotype was seen many times. The genes are TRBV7-3 and TRBJ2-5, with 9 bases matching TRBD1. J gave up 4 bases and V 5 bases, and 8 bases lay outside the gene matches. Germline CDR1 reads SGHTA; CDR2 reads FQGTGA. CDR3 length: 15 residues. This CDR3 is CASSPSRDRVETQYF. For the CDR3, the DNA is TGTGCCAGCAGCCCAAGCCGGGACAGGGTAGAGACCCAGTACTTC.

This sequence joins TRBV24-1 and TRBJ1-5, with D unclear. Germline CDR1 KGHDR, CDR2 SFDVKD. Trimming removed 1 base from V and 4 bases from J, with 19 bases in between. The CDR3 is 18 residues long. As DNA, the CDR3 is TGTGCCACCAGTGATTTCTGTGATGGGCAGAACCAAAATCAGCCCCAGCATTTT. Its protein product is CATSDFCDGQNQNQPQHF.

The table lists this clonotype with many counts. V and J are TRBV30 and TRBJ1-5, with D uncertain. The CDR3 covers 12 residues. CDR1 and CDR2 from the germline V gene are GTSNPN and SVGIG (reference sequence). This CDR3 reads CAMDWGEQPQHF. In nucleotides, the CDR3 is TGTGCAATGGACTGGGGAGAACAGCCCCAGCATTTT.

This rearrangement joins TRBV12-3 or TRBV12-4 to TRBJ1-2; D ambiguous. Between the trimmed V and J ends, which lost 1 base and 11 bases, there was a span of 8 bases. The CDR3 runs 11 residues. CDR3 in DNA: TGTGCCAGCAGTTTAGGGGCTAGGTACACCTTC. It yields the protein CASSLGARYTF.

This clonotype showed up many times. A junction end diverges from the germline sequence, so it may reflect a read error. This chain joins TRBV18 and TRBJ1-1; no definite D call. Germline-derived CDR1 and CDR2 are KGHSH and LQKENI. This CDR3 comprises 15 residues. The CDR3 protein is CASSAYGTGNTEAFF. CDR3 DNA sequence: TGTGCCAGCTCAGCGTATGGAACCGGGAACACTGAAGCTTTCTTC.

This clonotype was seen ten or more times. The chain carries TRBV11-1 and TRBJ2-6; 9 positions match TRBD2. CDR1 and CDR2 from the germline V gene are SGHAT and FQDESV (reference sequence). CDR3 length equals 18 residues. V gave up 6 bases and J gave up 2 bases; unmatched junction bases: 11. The CDR3 DNA is TGTGCCAGCAGTAATTCGCGGGAGGGCCCCCCTGGGGCCAACGTCCTGACTTTC. Amino acid sequence: CASSNSREGPPGANVLTF.

This chain uses TRBV6-2 or TRBV6-3 with TRBJ2-2; the D gene is possibly TRBD1 (6 bases). The V gene lost 0 bases and the J gene lost 5 bases, with 7 bases spanning the gap. Germline assignment: CDR1 MNHEY and CDR2 SVGEGT. This CDR3 has 14 amino acids. As DNA, the CDR3 is TGTGCCAGCAGTTACTCGGGGGCTACCGGGGAGCTGTTTTTT. It is translated as CASSYSGATGELFF.

CDR3 protein: CASSSSRLAGIYEQYF. In DNA form, the CDR3 reads TGTGCCAGCAGTTCCTCCCGACTAGCGGGAATCTACGAGCAGTACTTC. This chain joins TRBV27 and TRBJ2-7, with 11 bases aligning to TRBD2. The CDR3 length is 16 residues. Trimming took 4 bases from V and 3 from J; bases not matched to a gene: 8. Germline CDR1 reads MNHEY; CDR2 reads SMNVEV (reference sequence).